This TCR beta chain emerged from a study of T cell repertoires in cytomegalovirus infection (dated by TCRdb to 2018 to 2020). Context from the whole study: Donor HLA type was relevant to the analysis, as public TCR beta signatures indicated carriage of CMV infection together with the matching HLA type. The full study reports these points: Cumulative frequency of public TCR beta family members discriminated carriers of CMV infection plus the relevant HLA type in this cohort and an independent roughly 320-donor cohort. The ex vivo response was dominated by HLA-C-restricted CMV-specific TCR beta clonotypes, which also provided the single most frequent clonotype in two of eight donors.

This clonotype was picked up a small number of times. What this receptor recognizes is not known. No much larger clone exists at a distance of one base, and base qualities are not known. Reading the germline V gene gives CDR1 ENHRY and CDR2 SYGVKD. The junction carries 13 bases between V and J, which are trimmed by 3 bases and 2 bases respectively. Counted from cysteine to phenylalanine, this CDR3 has 15 amino acids. Only CDR3 DNA is held: 45 bases, read in frame from base 1. The listed sequencing device is Illumina HiSeq 1500. TCRdb's own reprocessing of the public reads used fastp at Q25 and MiXCR and kept productive beta chains. Each entry merges the rows of one CDR3 protein and shows their most common DNA and genes. Counted in this sample were around 530,000 distinct CDR3 sequences; approximately 17% of them appeared once. Approximately 24% of the sample is in the top ten clones.

The V and J genes are TRBV10-3 and TRBJ1-1; the D gene cannot be named for sure. The TCR sequence derives from a human donor in good health (CMV status not recorded). Some clones in this sample may be carry-over from other donors' samples. The sample was CD8+ T cells from PBMCs. The CDR3 protein is CAISDVGKSNTEAFF. The nucleotide sequence is given as TGTGCCATCAGTGATGTTGGAAAATCCAACACTGAAGCTTTCTTT.